The entry that follows covers one T cell receptor beta chain sequence. No antigen is known for it. The data originate from a study of shared clonotypes between healthy human individuals. It was CD45RO-negative cells, positively selected for CCR7, that made up naive CD8 cells, with terminally differentiated effector memory CD45RA+ cells excluded. Study observations and caveats: In a few donors, around 4.8% of naive CD4 clonotypes appeared in common. What naive subsets generally showed was a larger estimated richness than memory subsets showed.

Trimming removed 6 bases from V and 0 bases from J, with 12 bases in between. Germline V gene lookup returns CDR1 SGHNT and CDR2 YYREEE (reference sequence). CDR3 length: 14 amino acids. Evenly divided among several immunoSEQ plates was the genomic DNA of each subset. Only in-frame clones appear in the TCRdb table, and some are missing; sequencing was by immunoSEQ multiplex PCR. The table records about 2,200,000 clones, about 93% of them present only once. This clonotype was sampled from a man younger than 30 in good health. Some clones in this sample may be carry-over from other donors' samples. What was sequenced was naive CD8+ T cells from PBMCs. The chain couples TRBV5-4 to TRBJ1-1, with no clear D. The CDR3 region is CASNEARVNTEAFF. CDR3 nucleotide sequence: TGTGCCAGCAACGAAGCAAGGGTGAACACTGAAGCTTTCTTT.